Listed here are 15 T cell receptor beta chains from one sample, sequenced in a study of blood T cells in healthy people across ages. The use of a sample-barcoded 5' primer and a J-beta primer mix characterized a second PCR of about 7 to 12 cycles. In TCRdb, the 5' RACE reads were re-called with MiXCR into one record per CDR3 protein. The sample consists of over 1,500,000 distinct CDR3 sequences, just under 50% of them appearing once. The sample taken for sequencing was blood. The receptors were sampled from a woman between 40 and 55 years old in good health.

The chain recombines TRBV6-2 or TRBV6-3 with TRBJ1-2, with 10 bases fitting TRBD1. There are 14 residues in the CDR3. Losses at the gene ends were 6 bases for V and 6 bases for J; bases not matched to a gene: 7. Germline values: CDR1 MNHEY, CDR2 SVGEGT. CDR3 DNA sequence: TGTGCCAGCAGGTACGGGACAGGGGTGAATGGCTACACCTTC. Its translation: CASRYGTGVNGYTF.

Only one count was recorded for this clonotype. This chain uses TRBV11-3 with TRBJ2-4; D tentatively fits TRBD1 or TRBD2 (5 bases each). Germline V CDR1 and CDR2: SGHNT, YENEEA. The CDR3 spans 18 residues. V lost 5 bases and J lost 2, with 22 bases in between. This chain's CDR3 is CASSRTQETMGPKNIQYF. For the CDR3, the DNA is TGTGCCAGCAGCCGAACTCAAGAGACTATGGGACCCAAAAACATTCAGTACTTC.

Remarks on this clonotype: Sequence at one end of the junction differs from germline and may be a read error. This sequence joins TRBV28 and TRBJ1-5; tentative D call: TRBD1 (6 bases). This CDR3 has 15 residues. The germline gives CDR1 MDHEN, CDR2 SYDVKM. CDR3 protein: CASRLGGGGNRPQHF. In DNA form, the CDR3 reads TGTGCCAGCAGATTAGGAGGGGGAGGCAATCGGCCCCAGCATTTT.

J is TRBJ1-5 and V is TRBV7-2; 8 bases fit TRBD1. The junction had 9 bases not matched to a gene; V was cut back by 6 bases and J by 5 bases. Germline-derived CDR1 and CDR2 are SGHTA and FQGNSA. The CDR3 is 15 amino acids. The CDR3 protein is CASSLRTGSDQPQHF. The CDR3 DNA reads TGTGCCAGCAGTCTCAGGACAGGGAGCGATCAGCCCCAGCATTTT.

The DNA of the CDR3 is TGCAGTGCGCGCCAACAGGGGGCGACCAAAAACATTCAGTACTTC. This encodes CSARQQGATKNIQYF. The genes are TRBV20-1 and TRBJ2-4, with 9 bases identical to TRBD1. Germline CDR1 and CDR2: DFQATT and SNEGSKA (reference sequence). The CDR3 sequence is 15 residues long. J was trimmed by 2 bases and V by 6 bases; bases with no gene match: 8.

This clonotype was counted only a few times. The CDR3 DNA is TGCAGTGCTAGCTACTTAAAGAGCTACGAGCAGTACTTC. Translating gives CSASYLKSYEQYF. The gene calls are TRBV20-1 and TRBJ2-7, with unresolved D. The germline V gene has CDR1 DFQATT and CDR2 SNEGSKA (reference sequence). The CDR3 extends over 13 amino acids. Trimming removed 3 bases at V and 3 bases at J, with 12 bases between.

The V call is TRBV27, the J call TRBJ1-2, with TRBD1 identical over 8 bases. Per the germline V gene, CDR1 is MNHEY and CDR2 is SMNVEV (reference sequence). This CDR3 contains 14 residues. Trimming cost V 5 bases and J 7 bases; bases outside gene matches: 9. The CDR3: CASSVWQGAGGYTF. In nucleotides, the CDR3 is TGTGCCAGCAGTGTTTGGCAGGGGGCCGGTGGCTACACCTTC.

The chain joins TRBV28 to TRBJ2-5, with D perhaps TRBD1 (5 bases). The CDR3 loop spans 15 amino acids. Trimming shortened V by 1 base and J by 1 base, and 10 bases separated the two germline ends. The V gene's germline CDR1 is MDHEN and CDR2 SYDVKM. The CDR3 sequence: CASSLFGQGQETQYF. The CDR3 DNA follows: TGTGCCAGCAGTTTATTCGGGCAGGGCCAAGAGACCCAGTACTTC.

This rearrangement joins TRBV15 to TRBJ2-3; TRBD1 agrees at 7 bases. This CDR3 region has 15 residues. Losses at the gene ends were 4 bases for V and 2 bases for J; bases not matched to a gene: 6. Germline V gives CDR1 LNHNV, CDR2 YYDKDF (reference sequence). The CDR3 bases are TGTGCCACCAGCACATACAGGGGTAACACAGATACGCAGTATTTT. As protein: CATSTYRGNTDTQYF.

The chain carries TRBV29-1 and TRBJ2-1, with 7 bases lining up with TRBD1. The germline V gene has CDR1 SQVTM and CDR2 ANQGSEA. This CDR3 comprises 13 residues. Germline trimming cut 5 bases from V and 3 bases from J; bases unmatched to any gene: 4. This CDR3 is CSVTRQGYNEQFF. In DNA, the CDR3 is TGCAGCGTTACTAGACAGGGCTACAATGAGCAGTTCTTC.

This clonotype was observed a handful of times. This CDR3 reads CATKRQGSDEQYF. DNA of the CDR3: TGTGCCACCAAGCGGCAAGGGTCAGACGAGCAGTACTTC. V gene TRBV15 combines with J gene TRBJ2-7, with D possibly being TRBD2 (5 bases). Per the germline V gene, CDR1 is LNHNV and CDR2 is YYDKDF (reference sequence). Trimming took 7 bases from V and 5 from J, leaving 15 bases between them. The CDR3 covers 13 residues.

The chain has TRBV4-2 and TRBJ1-6; D gene ambiguous. Germline CDR1 and CDR2: LGHNA and YNFKEQ. Trimming left V 0 bases short and J 9 bases short, with 18 bases between. The CDR3 consists of 17 residues. As DNA, the CDR3 is TGTGCCAGCAGCCAAGAAGCCTCTCAGGTTGCCATTTCACCCCTCCACTTT. It yields the protein CASSQEASQVAISPLHF.

The V gene is TRBV24-1, the J gene TRBJ2-5; D may match TRBD1 or TRBD2 (5 bases each). The germline V gene encodes CDR1 KGHDR and CDR2 SFDVKD. Trimming left V 9 bases short and J 5 bases short, with 15 bases between. The CDR3 loop spans 13 amino acids. In DNA form, the CDR3 reads TGTGCCACCCGGGGCGGACCCGGGGAGACCCAGTACTTC. Translation: CATRGGPGETQYF.

The DNA for the CDR3 is TGTGCCAGCAGCTTGCGGCCTTCCAGGGAGGAGACCCAGTACTTC. Its translation: CASSLRPSREETQYF. This rearrangement joins TRBV5-5 to TRBJ2-5; tentatively, D is TRBD1 or TRBD2 (5 bases each). Trimming took 1 base from V and 5 from J, leaving 15 bases between them. CDR1 is SGHKS, CDR2 YYEKEE, per germline (reference sequence). CDR3 length: 15 amino acids.

J is TRBJ2-2 and V is TRBV5-1; 8 positions agree with TRBD2. Unmatched junction bases numbered 7, after V lost 4 bases and J lost 5 bases. The CDR3 is 15 amino acids. The germline gives CDR1 SGHRS, CDR2 YFSETQ. The CDR3 region has the DNA TGCGCCAGCAGCAGCGGGGGCTCGTTAACCGGGGAGCTGTTTTTT. Residues: CASSSGGSLTGELFF. Full variable domain (remainder filled in from reference TRBV5-1 and TRBJ2-2): KAGVTQTPRYLIKTRGQQVTLSCSPISGHRSVSWYQQTPGQGLQFLFEYFSETQRNKGNFPGRFSGRQFSNSRSEMNVSTLELGDSALYLCASSSGGSLTGELFFGEGSRLTVL.